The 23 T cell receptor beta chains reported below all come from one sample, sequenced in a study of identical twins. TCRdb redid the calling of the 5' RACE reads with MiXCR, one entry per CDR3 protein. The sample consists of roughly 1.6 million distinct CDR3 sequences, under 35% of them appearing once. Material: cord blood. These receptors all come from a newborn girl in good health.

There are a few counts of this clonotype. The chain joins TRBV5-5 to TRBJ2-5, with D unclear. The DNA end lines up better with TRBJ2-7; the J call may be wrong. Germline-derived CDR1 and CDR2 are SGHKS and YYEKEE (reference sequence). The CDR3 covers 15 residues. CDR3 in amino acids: CASSLSNPLRYEQYF. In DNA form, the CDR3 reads TGTGCCAGCAGCTTAAGTAATCCCCTGAGGTACGAGCAGTACTTC.

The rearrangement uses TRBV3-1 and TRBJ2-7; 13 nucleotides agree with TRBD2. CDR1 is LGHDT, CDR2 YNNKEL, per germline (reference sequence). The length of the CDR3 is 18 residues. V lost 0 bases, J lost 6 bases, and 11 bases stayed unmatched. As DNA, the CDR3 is TGTGCCAGCAGCCAAGAAACCCCCGGACTAGCGGGAGCGGTCGAGCAGTACTTC. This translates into CASSQETPGLAGAVEQYF.

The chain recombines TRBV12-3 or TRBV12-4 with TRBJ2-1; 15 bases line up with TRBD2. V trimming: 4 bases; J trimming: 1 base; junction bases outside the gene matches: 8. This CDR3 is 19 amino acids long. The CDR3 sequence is CASSSLRTSGRGSYNEQFF. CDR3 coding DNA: TGTGCCAGCAGTTCCCTCCGGACTAGCGGGAGGGGGTCCTACAATGAGCAGTTCTTC.

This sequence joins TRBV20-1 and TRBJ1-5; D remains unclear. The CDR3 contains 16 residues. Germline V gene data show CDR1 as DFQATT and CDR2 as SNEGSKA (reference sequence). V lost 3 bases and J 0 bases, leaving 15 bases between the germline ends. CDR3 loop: CSASPGRHYSNQPQHF. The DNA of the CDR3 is TGCAGTGCTAGTCCGGGCCGGCATTATAGCAATCAGCCCCAGCATTTT.

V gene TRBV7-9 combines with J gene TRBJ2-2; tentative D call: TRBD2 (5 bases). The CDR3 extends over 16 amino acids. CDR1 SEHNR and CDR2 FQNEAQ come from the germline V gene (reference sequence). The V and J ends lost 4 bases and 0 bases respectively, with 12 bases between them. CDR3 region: CASSSGIAANTGELFF. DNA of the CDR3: TGTGCCAGCAGCTCGGGGATTGCGGCGAACACCGGGGAGCTGTTTTTT.

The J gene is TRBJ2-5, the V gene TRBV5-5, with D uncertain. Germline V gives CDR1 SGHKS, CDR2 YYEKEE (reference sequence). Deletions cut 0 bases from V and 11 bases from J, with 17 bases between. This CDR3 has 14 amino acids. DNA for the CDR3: TGTGCCAGCAGCTTGGACGGGCGCGTGAGTGAGCAGTACTTC. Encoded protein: CASSLDGRVSEQYF.

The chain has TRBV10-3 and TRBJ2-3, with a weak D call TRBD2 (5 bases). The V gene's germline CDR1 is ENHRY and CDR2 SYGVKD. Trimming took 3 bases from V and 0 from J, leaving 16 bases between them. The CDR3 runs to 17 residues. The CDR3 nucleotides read TGTGCCATCAGTGACCACCTTCTGGGCGGGAGCACAGATACGCAGTATTTT. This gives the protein CAISDHLLGGSTDTQYF.

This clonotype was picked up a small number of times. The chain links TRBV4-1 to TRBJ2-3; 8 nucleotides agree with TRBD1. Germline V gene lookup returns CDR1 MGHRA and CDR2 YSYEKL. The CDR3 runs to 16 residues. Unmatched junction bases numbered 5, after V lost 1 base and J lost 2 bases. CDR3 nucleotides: TGCGCCAGCAGCCAAGTCGGACAGGGACTCACAGATACGCAGTATTTT. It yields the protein CASSQVGQGLTDTQYF.

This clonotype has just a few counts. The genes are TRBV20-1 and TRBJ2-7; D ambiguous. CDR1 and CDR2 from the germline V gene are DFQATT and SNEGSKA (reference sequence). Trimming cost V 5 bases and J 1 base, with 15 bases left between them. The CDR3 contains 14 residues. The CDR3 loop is CSAWSHTVSYEQYF. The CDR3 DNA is TGCAGTGCTTGGTCGCACACCGTTTCCTACGAGCAGTACTTC.

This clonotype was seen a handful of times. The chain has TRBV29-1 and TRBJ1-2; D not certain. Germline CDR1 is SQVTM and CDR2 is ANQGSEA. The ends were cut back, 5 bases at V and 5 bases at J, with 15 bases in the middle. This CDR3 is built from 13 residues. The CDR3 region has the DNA TGCAGCGTTTTAGTTACAAGGTCGTATGGCTACACCTTC. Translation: CSVLVTRSYGYTF.

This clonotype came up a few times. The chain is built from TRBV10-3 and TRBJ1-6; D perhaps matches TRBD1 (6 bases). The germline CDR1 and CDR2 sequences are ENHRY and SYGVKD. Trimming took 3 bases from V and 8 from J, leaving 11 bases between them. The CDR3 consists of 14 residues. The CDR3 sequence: CAISDRGADSPLHF. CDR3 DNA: TGTGCCATCAGTGATCGGGGGGCGGATTCACCCCTCCACTTT.

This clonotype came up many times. The CDR3 loop reads CASGGLAGAGQYF. The DNA for the CDR3 is TGTGCCAGCGGGGGACTAGCGGGAGCTGGGCAGTACTTC. V gene TRBV2 combines with J gene TRBJ2-5, with 14 nucleotides matching TRBD2. V dropped 8 bases and J dropped 11; count of bases not matched to a gene: 7. CDR3 length equals 13 residues. Germline values: CDR1 SNHLY, CDR2 FYNNEI.

CDR3 in DNA: TGTGCCAGTAGTATAGGGACTGGGGCCAACGTCCTGACTTTC. Translation: CASSIGTGANVLTF. This chain joins TRBV19 and TRBJ2-6, with unresolved D. The CDR3 totals 14 residues. The V and J ends lost 1 base and 2 bases respectively, with 3 bases between them. Germline V gives CDR1 LNHDA, CDR2 SQIVND (reference sequence).

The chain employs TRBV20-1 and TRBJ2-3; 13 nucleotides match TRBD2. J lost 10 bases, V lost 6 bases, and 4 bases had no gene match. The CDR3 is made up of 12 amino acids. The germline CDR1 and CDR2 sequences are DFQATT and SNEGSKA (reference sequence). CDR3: CSARTSGGAQYF. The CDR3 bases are TGCAGTGCCCGGACTAGCGGGGGCGCGCAGTATTTT.

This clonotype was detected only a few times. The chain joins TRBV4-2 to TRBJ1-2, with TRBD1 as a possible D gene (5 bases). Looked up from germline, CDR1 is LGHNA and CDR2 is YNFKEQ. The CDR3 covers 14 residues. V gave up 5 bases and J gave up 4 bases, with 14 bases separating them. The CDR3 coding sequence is TGTGCCAGCAGCTCCCGGGACGGTCCCTATGGCTACACCTTC. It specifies CASSSRDGPYGYTF.

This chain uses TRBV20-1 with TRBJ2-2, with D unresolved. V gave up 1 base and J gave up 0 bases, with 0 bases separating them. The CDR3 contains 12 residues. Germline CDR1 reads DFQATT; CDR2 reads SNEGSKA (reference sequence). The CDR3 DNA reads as TGCAGTGCTAGAGCGAACACCGGGGAGCTGTTTTTT. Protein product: CSARANTGELFF.

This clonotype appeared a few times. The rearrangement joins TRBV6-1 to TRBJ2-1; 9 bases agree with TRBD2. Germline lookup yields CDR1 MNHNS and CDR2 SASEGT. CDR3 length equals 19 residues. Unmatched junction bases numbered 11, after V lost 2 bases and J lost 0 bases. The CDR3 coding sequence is TGTGCCAGCAGTGAACTCCCCGGGACTAGCCTTCTCTCCTACAATGAGCAGTTCTTC. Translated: CASSELPGTSLLSYNEQFF.

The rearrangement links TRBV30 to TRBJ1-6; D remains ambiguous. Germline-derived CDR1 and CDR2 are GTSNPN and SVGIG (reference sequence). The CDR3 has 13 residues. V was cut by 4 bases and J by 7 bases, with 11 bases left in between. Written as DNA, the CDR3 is TGTGCCTGGAATCAGGCCGAGAATTCACCCCTCCACTTT. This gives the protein CAWNQAENSPLHF.

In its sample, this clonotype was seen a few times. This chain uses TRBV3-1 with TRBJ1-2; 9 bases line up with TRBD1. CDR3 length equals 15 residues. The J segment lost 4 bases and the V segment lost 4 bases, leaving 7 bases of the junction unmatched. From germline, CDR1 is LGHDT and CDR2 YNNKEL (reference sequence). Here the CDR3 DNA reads TGTGCCAGCAGCCCCTCTCGGGACAGGGTCTATGGCTACACCTTC. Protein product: CASSPSRDRVYGYTF. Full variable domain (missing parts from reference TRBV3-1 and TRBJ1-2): DTAVSQTPKYLVTQMGNDKSIKCEQNLGHDTMYWYKQDSKKFLKIMFSYNNKELIINETVPNRFSPKSPDKAHLNLHINSLELGDSAVYFCASSPSRDRVYGYTFGSGTRLTVV.

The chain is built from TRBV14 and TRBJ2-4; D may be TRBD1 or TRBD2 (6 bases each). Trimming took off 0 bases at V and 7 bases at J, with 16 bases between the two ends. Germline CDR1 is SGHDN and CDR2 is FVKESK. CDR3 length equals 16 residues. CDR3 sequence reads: CASSQDGGTPSNIQYF. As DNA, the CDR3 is TGTGCCAGCAGCCAAGATGGCGGGACACCCAGCAACATTCAGTACTTC.

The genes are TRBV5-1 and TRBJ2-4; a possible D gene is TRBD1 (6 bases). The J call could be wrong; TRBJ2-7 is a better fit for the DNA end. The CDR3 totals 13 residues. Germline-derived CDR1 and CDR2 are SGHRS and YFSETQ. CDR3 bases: TGCGCCAGCAGCGTTATACAGGGTAGCGAGCAGTACTTC. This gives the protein CASSVIQGSEQYF.

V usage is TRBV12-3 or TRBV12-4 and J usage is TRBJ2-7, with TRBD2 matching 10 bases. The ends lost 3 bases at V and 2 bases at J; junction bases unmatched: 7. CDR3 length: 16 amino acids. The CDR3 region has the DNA TGTGCCAGCAGTTTTAGTCGAGCGGGAGGGCCCTACGAGCAGTACTTC. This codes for CASSFSRAGGPYEQYF.

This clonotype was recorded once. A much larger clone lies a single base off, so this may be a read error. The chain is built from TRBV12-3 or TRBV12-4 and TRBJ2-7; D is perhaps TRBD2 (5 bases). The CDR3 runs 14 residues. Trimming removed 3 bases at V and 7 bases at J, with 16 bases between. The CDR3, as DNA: TGTGCCAGCAGTTTCGCGCTAGCTCTCCATGAGCAGTACTTC. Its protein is CASSFALALHEQYF.